The 21 T cell receptor beta chains listed next were all sequenced from one sample in a study of T cell responses to AZD1222 COVID-19 vaccine. Profiled with immunoSEQ multiplex PCR; TCRdb holds only in-frame clones, not every one. Counted here are more than 70,000 clones, under 95% occurring once; the ten biggest clones make up around 28%. This specimen was peripheral blood, taken 28 days after the second AZD1222 dose. These receptors all stem from an adult who received the AZD1222 COVID-19 vaccine.

The sample holds a few counts of this clone. The sample has other DNA sequences that encode this CDR3 too. This chain links TRBV5-1 with TRBJ1-1; no clear D gene. V was cut by 0 bases and J by 1 base, with 4 bases left in between. The CDR3 runs to 13 residues. Germline V CDR1 and CDR2: SGHRS, YFSETQ. The CDR3 protein is CASSLAENTEAFF. The CDR3 nucleotides are TGCGCCAGCAGCTTGGCGGAGAACACTGAAGCTTTCTTT.

The chain carries TRBV7-2 and TRBJ1-5; D call uncertain. The CDR3 runs to 15 residues. The germline CDR1 and CDR2 sequences are SGHTA and FQGNSA. Trimming took off 5 bases at V and 10 bases at J, with 21 bases between the two ends. DNA for the CDR3: TGTGCCAGCAGCCCTTCGCGACGGAGCGAGGAACCCCAGCATTTT. Amino acid sequence: CASSPSRRSEEPQHF.

V gene TRBV25-1 combines with J gene TRBJ1-1; the D gene is possibly TRBD1 (5 bases). Germline V gives CDR1 MGHDK, CDR2 SYGVNS. Trimming cost V 2 bases and J 11 bases, with 12 bases left between them. The CDR3 runs 12 residues. The CDR3 loop is CASSEMGRVAFF. The CDR3 DNA is TGTGCCAGCAGTGAAATGGGACGGGTGGCTTTCTTT.

This chain connects TRBV29-1 to TRBJ2-2; D possibly matches TRBD1 or TRBD2 (6 bases each). Germline V CDR1 and CDR2: SQVTM, ANQGSEA. V was pared by 7 bases and J by 4 bases, with 16 bases between. The CDR3 loop spans 14 amino acids. In DNA form, the CDR3 reads TGCAGCGCCCGGGGGACACTTGCCACCGGGGAGCTGTTTTTT. Translating it yields CSARGTLATGELFF.

The rearrangement joins TRBV9 to TRBJ2-1; 16 nucleotides agree with TRBD2. CDR3 size: 18 residues. J lost 6 bases, V lost 3 bases, and 9 bases had no gene match. The germline V gene encodes CDR1 SGDLS and CDR2 YYNGEE. CDR3 amino acids: CASSAGLAGGWFGNEQFF. CDR3 nucleotide sequence: TGTGCCAGCAGCGCGGGACTAGCGGGAGGGTGGTTCGGCAATGAGCAGTTCTTC.

This clone was counted a single time. This chain's CDR3 is CASSFPGNQPQHF. The DNA for the CDR3 is TGTGCCAGCAGTTTCCCAGGGAATCAGCCCCAGCATTTT. The chain links TRBV28 to TRBJ1-5; D is perhaps TRBD1 (5 bases). The V gene lost 3 bases and the J gene lost 4 bases, with 7 bases spanning the gap. Germline loops: CDR1 MDHEN, CDR2 SYDVKM. The CDR3 extends over 13 amino acids. Together with reference TRBV28 and TRBJ1-5, the CDR3 gives the full variable domain: DVKVTQSSRYLVKRTGEKVFLECVQDMDHENMFWYRQDPGLGLRLIYFSYDVKMKEKGDIPEGYSVSREKKERFSLILESASTNQTSMYLCASSFPGNQPQHFGDGTRLSIL.

This CDR3 is CASSLRAGEGKRETQYF. The CDR3 coding sequence is TGTGCCAGCAGTCTGCGAGCCGGGGAGGGGAAAAGAGAGACCCAGTACTTC. The chain links TRBV7-2 to TRBJ2-5; 7 nucleotides align to TRBD2. After removal of 6 bases from V and 4 bases from J, the junction contained 17 bases not matched to a gene. This CDR3 has 17 amino acids. CDR1 is SGHTA, CDR2 FQGNSA, per germline. Combining the CDR3 with reference TRBV7-2 and TRBJ2-5 gives the whole variable domain GAGVSQSPSNKVTEKGKDVELRCDPISGHTALYWYRQSLGQGLEFLIYFQGNSAPDKSGLPSDRFSAERTGGSVSTLTIQRTQQEDSAVYLCASSLRAGEGKRETQYFGPGTRLLVL.

J is TRBJ2-1 and V is TRBV18; D is unresolved. The germline CDR1 and CDR2 sequences are KGHSH and LQKENI. The CDR3 extends over 14 amino acids. Trimming cost V 6 bases and J 3 bases, with 12 bases left between them. This CDR3 is CASSPETFYNEQFF. DNA for the CDR3: TGTGCCAGCTCTCCTGAAACCTTCTACAATGAGCAGTTCTTC.

This chain joins TRBV27 and TRBJ1-3; D is unresolved. The CDR3 consists of 15 residues. Trimming pared 0 bases from V and 1 base from J, leaving 7 bases between. Looked up from germline, CDR1 is MNHEY and CDR2 is SMNVEV (reference sequence). CDR3 sequence: CASSLSSGSGNTIYF. Here the CDR3 DNA reads TGTGCCAGCAGTTTATCATCCGGGTCTGGAAACACCATATATTTT.

The chain couples TRBV9 to TRBJ2-2; 8 bases fit TRBD2. The CDR3 runs 15 residues. Germline CDR1 is SGDLS and CDR2 is YYNGEE. V lost 3 bases and J lost 4; bases outside the gene matches: 5. In DNA, the CDR3 is TGTGCCAGCAGCGGCGGGGGGCCCAGCACCGGGGAGCTGTTTTTT. This codes for CASSGGGPSTGELFF.

The chain joins TRBV11-2 to TRBJ1-1; D remains ambiguous. The CDR3 is 12 amino acids. Germline values: CDR1 SGHAT, CDR2 FQNNGV. V gave up 7 bases and J gave up 7 bases, with 13 bases separating them. The CDR3 sequence: CASTQQRNEAFF. CDR3 in DNA: TGTGCCAGCACACAGCAGAGGAATGAAGCTTTCTTT.

The chain uses TRBV13 and TRBJ2-1; D is perhaps TRBD1 (5 bases). The CDR3 contains 14 residues. Trimming removed 6 bases from V and 0 bases from J, with 9 bases in between. Germline V gives CDR1 PRHDT, CDR2 FYEKMQ (reference sequence). CDR3 protein: CASRDIGSYNEQFF. Written as DNA, the CDR3 is TGTGCCAGCAGGGACATTGGCTCCTACAATGAGCAGTTCTTC.

This chain uses TRBV25-1 with TRBJ2-3, with D hard to call. CDR3 length equals 13 residues. V was trimmed by 2 bases and J by 4 bases, leaving 7 bases between them. Germline V gives CDR1 MGHDK, CDR2 SYGVNS. CDR3 loop: CASSERAPDTQYF. CDR3 sequence (DNA): TGTGCCAGCAGTGAACGGGCCCCAGATACGCAGTATTTT.

The chain employs TRBV30 and TRBJ1-5, with D maybe TRBD1 (5 bases). With 4 bases removed from V and 4 bases from J, the gap between germline ends came to 11 bases. The CDR3 extends over 13 amino acids. Germline V gene sequence: CDR1 GTSNPN, CDR2 SVGIG (reference sequence). The CDR3 loop is CAWTEGPNQPQHF. The CDR3 region has the DNA TGTGCCTGGACTGAGGGGCCGAATCAGCCCCAGCATTTT.

The rearrangement uses TRBV12-3 or TRBV12-4 and TRBJ2-3; D may be TRBD2 (6 bases). The CDR3 is 13 amino acids. V lost 7 bases and J lost 3, with 11 bases in between. The CDR3 sequence is CASKLGGTDTQYF. CDR3 nucleotides: TGTGCCAGCAAACTAGGAGGGACAGATACGCAGTATTTT.

The V and J genes are TRBV6-2 or TRBV6-3 and TRBJ2-1, with 10 bases identical to TRBD2. Germline V lookup: CDR1 MNHEY, CDR2 SVGEGT. Losses at the gene ends were 5 bases for V and 4 bases for J; bases not matched to a gene: 5. This CDR3 spans 15 amino acids. The CDR3 sequence is CASSRQTSGYNEQFF. For the CDR3, the DNA is TGTGCCAGCAGTAGGCAGACTAGCGGGTACAATGAGCAGTTCTTC.

This chain uses TRBV9 with TRBJ1-2; D possibly corresponds to TRBD1 (5 bases). Per the germline V gene, CDR1 is SGDLS and CDR2 is YYNGEE. V was trimmed by 0 bases and J by 4 bases, leaving 7 bases between them. This CDR3 is built from 13 residues. The CDR3 region is CASSVDTGYGYTF. As DNA, the CDR3 is TGTGCCAGCAGCGTAGACACAGGCTATGGCTACACCTTC.

About this clone itself: The junction shows a germline mismatch at one end, possibly a read error. The gene calls are TRBV7-9 and TRBJ1-4; 7 bases line up with TRBD1. Germline V gene data show CDR1 as SEHNR and CDR2 as FQNEAQ (reference sequence). The CDR3 runs to 17 residues. The CDR3 loop is CASSLGDSGSSNEKLFF. The CDR3 DNA sequence: TGTGCCAGCAGCTTAGGGGACAGCGGTAGCTCTAACGAAAAACTGTTTTTT. Full variable domain (rest looked up from reference TRBV7-9 and TRBJ1-4): DTGVSQNPRHKITKRGQNVTFRCDPISEHNRLYWYRQTLGQGPEFLTYFQNEAQLEKSRLLSDRFSAERPKGSFSTLEIQRTEQGDSAMYLCASSLGDSGSSNEKLFFGSGTQLSVL.

This chain uses TRBV2 with TRBJ1-6; tentative D call: TRBD1 (6 bases). Per the germline V gene, CDR1 is SNHLY and CDR2 is FYNNEI. The CDR3 is 16 residues long. Trimming pared 2 bases from V and 7 bases from J, leaving 15 bases between. CDR3 loop: CASSESGGPRNSPLHF. CDR3 nucleotides: TGTGCCAGCAGTGAATCGGGGGGCCCAAGGAATTCACCCCTCCACTTT. The full variable domain, its missing parts supplied by reference TRBV2 and TRBJ1-6, is EPEVTQTPSHQVTQMGQEVILRCVPISNHLYFYWYRQILGQKVEFLVSFYNNEISEKSEIFDDQFSVERPDGSNFTLKIRSTKLEDSAMYFCASSESGGPRNSPLHFGNGTRLTVT.

The chain employs TRBV7-2 and TRBJ2-2, with D tentatively TRBD1 (6 bases). The CDR3 extends over 16 amino acids. From germline, CDR1 is SGHTA and CDR2 FQGNSA. Trimming pared 2 bases from V and 0 bases from J, leaving 10 bases between. The CDR3 DNA sequence: TGTGCCAGCAGCTTAACAGGGATCGCGAACACCGGGGAGCTGTTTTTT. Its translation is CASSLTGIANTGELFF.

The gene calls are TRBV4-1 and TRBJ1-4; D gene unclear. The germline V and J ends were trimmed by 0 bases and 3 bases, with 11 bases remaining between them. This CDR3 is built from 16 residues. Germline V gene sequence: CDR1 MGHRA, CDR2 YSYEKL. CDR3 nucleotide sequence: TGCGCCAGCAGCCAAGATCCCGAGAGGTCTAATGAAAAACTGTTTTTT. Translating it yields CASSQDPERSNEKLFF.